The source of this T cell receptor (beta chain) is a study of T cell clonotyping in hematopoietic cell transplantation. The CDR3 covers 14 residues. With 0 bases removed from V and 4 bases from J, the gap between germline ends came to 11 bases. Germline CDR1 SGHRS, CDR2 YFSETQ. The protocol was immunoSEQ multiplex PCR, while the TCRdb copy is restricted to in-frame clones and leaves out a portion. This table holds about 36,000 clones, about 90% found once. The source material was peripheral blood mononuclear cells. The sequence derives from a woman aged 40-49 years in good health. Some clones in this sample may be carry-over from other donors' samples. The rearrangement uses TRBV5-1 and TRBJ2-7; D uncertain. CDR3 amino acids: CASSLEAGIYEQYF. The CDR3, as DNA: TGCGCCAGCAGCTTGGAGGCAGGAATTTACGAGCAGTACTTC.